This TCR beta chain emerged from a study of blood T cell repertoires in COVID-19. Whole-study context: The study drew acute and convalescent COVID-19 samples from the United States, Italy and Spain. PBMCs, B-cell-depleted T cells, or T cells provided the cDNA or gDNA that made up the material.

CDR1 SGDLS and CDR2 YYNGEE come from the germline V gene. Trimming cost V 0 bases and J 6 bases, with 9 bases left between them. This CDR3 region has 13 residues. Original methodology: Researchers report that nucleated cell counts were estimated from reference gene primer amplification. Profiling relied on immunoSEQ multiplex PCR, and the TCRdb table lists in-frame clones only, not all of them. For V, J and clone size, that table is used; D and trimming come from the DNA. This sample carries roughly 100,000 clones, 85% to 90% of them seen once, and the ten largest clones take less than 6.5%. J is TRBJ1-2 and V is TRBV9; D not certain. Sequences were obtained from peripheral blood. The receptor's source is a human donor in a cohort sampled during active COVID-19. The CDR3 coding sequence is TGTGCCAGCAGCGTAGGAGGGAGCCATGGCTACACCTTC. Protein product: CASSVGGSHGYTF.